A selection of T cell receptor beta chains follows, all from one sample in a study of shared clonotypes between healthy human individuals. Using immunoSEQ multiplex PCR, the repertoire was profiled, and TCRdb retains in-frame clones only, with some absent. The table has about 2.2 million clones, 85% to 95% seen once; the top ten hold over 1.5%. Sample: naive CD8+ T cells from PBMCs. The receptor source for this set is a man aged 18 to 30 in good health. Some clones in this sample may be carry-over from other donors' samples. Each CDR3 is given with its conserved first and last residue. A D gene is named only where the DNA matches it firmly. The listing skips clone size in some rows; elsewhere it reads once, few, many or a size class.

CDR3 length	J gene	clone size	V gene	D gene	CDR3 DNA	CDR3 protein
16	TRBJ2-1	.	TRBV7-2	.	TGTGCCAGCAGCTTACTTGGGACCAGGACCTACAATGAGCAGTTCTTC	CASSLLGTRTYNEQFF
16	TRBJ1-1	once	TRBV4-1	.	TGCGCCAGCAGCCAACGGGACGGCGGGCGAGCAACTGAAGCTTTCTTT	CASSQRDGGRATEAFF
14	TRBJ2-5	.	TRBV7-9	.	TGTGCCAGCAGCCCACGGGATCTCCAAGAGACCCAGTACTTC	CASSPRDLQETQYF
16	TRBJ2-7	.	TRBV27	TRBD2	TGTGCCAGCAGTCCCGATCCGGGACTAAGTGCGTACGAGCAGTACTTC	CASSPDPGLSAYEQYF
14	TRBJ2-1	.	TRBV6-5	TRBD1	TGTGCCAGCAGTGGGGGACAGACCTACAATGAGCAGTTCTTC	CASSGGQTYNEQFF
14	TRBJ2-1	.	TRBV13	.	TGTGCCAGCAGCTTAGGGAGGCTATACAATGAGCAGTTCTTC	CASSLGRLYNEQFF
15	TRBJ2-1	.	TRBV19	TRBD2	TGTGCCAGTAGTATAGTTACGGGAGGGAACAATGAGCAGTTCTTC	CASSIVTGGNNEQFF
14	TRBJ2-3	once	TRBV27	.	TGTGCCAGCGGACGCGGCGGGACCGCGGATACGCAGTATTTT	CASGRGGTADTQYF
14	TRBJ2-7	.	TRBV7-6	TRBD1	TGTGCCAGCAACCCCGGACAGGGACTTCTCGAGCAGTACTTC	CASNPGQGLLEQYF
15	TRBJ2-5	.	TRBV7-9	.	TGTGCCAGCAGCTTAGCAGAAATACCCAAGAAGACCCAGTACTTC	CASSLAEIPKKTQYF
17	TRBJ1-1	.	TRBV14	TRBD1	TGTGCCAGCAGCCCCCTGGTGGGACAGGGACCCTCGACTGAAGCTTTCTTT	CASSPLVGQGPSTEAFF
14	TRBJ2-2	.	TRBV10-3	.	TGTGCCACCCAAACAGGGCCGAACACCGGGGAGCTGTTTTTT	CATQTGPNTGELFF
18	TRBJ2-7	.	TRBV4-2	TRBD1	TGTGCCAGCAGCCAAGATGCCCAAGGGACAGGGTTCTTTTACGAGCAGTACTTC	CASSQDAQGTGFFYEQYF
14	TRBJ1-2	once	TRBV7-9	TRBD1	TGTGCCAGCAGCTCGTCCGGGGACAGGGATCGCTACACCTTC	CASSSSGDRDRYTF
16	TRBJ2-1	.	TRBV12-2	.	TGTGCAAGTCGCTTACCCCCTTGGCGGGATTACAATGAGCAGTTCTTC	CASRLPPWRDYNEQFF
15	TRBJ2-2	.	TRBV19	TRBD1	TGTGCCAGTAGTATGACAGGGGGCTACGCCGGGGAGCTGTTTTTT	CASSMTGGYAGELFF
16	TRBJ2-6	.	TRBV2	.	TGTGCCAGCAGTGAAGTTTTAGGTTTCGGGGCCAACGTCCTGACTTTC	CASSEVLGFGANVLTF
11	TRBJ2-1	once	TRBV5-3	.	TGTGCCGGTCGTGGGGGTGATGAGCAGTTCTTC	CAGRGGDEQFF
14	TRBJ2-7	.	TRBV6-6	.	TGTGCCAGCAGCCCCTGGGCAGGGACGGGCGAGCAGTACTTC	CASSPWAGTGEQYF
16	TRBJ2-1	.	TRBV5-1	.	TGCGCCAGCAGTCATGGGGGACTGCTCTCCTACAATGAGCAGTTCTTC	CASSHGGLLSYNEQFF
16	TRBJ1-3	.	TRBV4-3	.	TGCGCCAGCAGCCAGGACTACAGGGCATACGGAAACACCATATATTTT	CASSQDYRAYGNTIYF
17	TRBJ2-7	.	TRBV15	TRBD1	TGTGCCACCAGCAGAGACGGACAGGGACAACGTCCCTACGAGCAGTACTTC	CATSRDGQGQRPYEQYF
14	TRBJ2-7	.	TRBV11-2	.	TGTGCCAGCAGCTTACGGGTGATCTCCTACGAGCAGTACTTC	CASSLRVISYEQYF
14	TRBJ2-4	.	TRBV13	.	TGTGCCAGCAGCTTATGGGGGGATAAAAACATTCAGTACTTC	CASSLWGDKNIQYF
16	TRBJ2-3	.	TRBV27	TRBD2	TGTGCCAGCAGTTTAGTTCTAGCGGGAGGTACAGATACGCAGTATTTT	CASSLVLAGGTDTQYF
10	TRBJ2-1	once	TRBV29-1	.	TGCAGCGCATGGTCGGGTGAGCAGTTCTTC	CSAWSGEQFF
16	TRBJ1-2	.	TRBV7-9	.	TGTGCCAGCAGCCCCCGGGACTCTCTTGATAGCTATGGCTACACCTTC	CASSPRDSLDSYGYTF
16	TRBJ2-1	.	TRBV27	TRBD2	TGTGCCAGCAGTCCAGAGGGCGGGAGGGCCAGGAATGAGCAGTTCTTC	CASSPEGGRARNEQFF
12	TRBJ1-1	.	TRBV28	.	TGTGCCAGCAGTAGAAGGAACACTGAAGCTTTCTTT	CASSRRNTEAFF
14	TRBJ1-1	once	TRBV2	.	TGTGCCAGCAGACCCGGGATGGGGAACACTGAAGCTTTCTTT	CASRPGMGNTEAFF
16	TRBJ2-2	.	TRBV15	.	TGTGCCACCAGCAGGATTAAACTAGGGAACACCGGGGAGCTGTTTTTT	CATSRIKLGNTGELFF
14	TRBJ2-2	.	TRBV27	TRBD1	TGTGCCAGCAGCACCGACAGGGCCACCGGGGAGCTGTTTTTT	CASSTDRATGELFF
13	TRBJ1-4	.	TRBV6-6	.	TGTGCCAGCGTGGGGGGGTCCGGCGAAAAACTGTTTTTT	CASVGGSGEKLFF
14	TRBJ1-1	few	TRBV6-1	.	TGTGCCAGCAGTGAGGGAGAGATGAACACTGAAGCTTTCTTT	CASSEGEMNTEAFF
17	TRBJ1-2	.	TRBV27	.	TGTGCCAGCAGTTTATCCCACAGCCTCAAAGCTAACTATGGCTACACCTTC	CASSLSHSLKANYGYTF
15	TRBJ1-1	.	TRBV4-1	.	TGCGCCAGCAGCCATCCACGGGCAGCGAACACTGAAGCTTTCTTT	CASSHPRAANTEAFF
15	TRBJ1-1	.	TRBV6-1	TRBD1	TGTGCCAGCAGCCTAGGGAAACAGGGGGATACTGAAGCTTTCTTT	CASSLGKQGDTEAFF
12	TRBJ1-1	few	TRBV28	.	TGTGCCAGCAGTTTCTTGAACACTGAAGCTTTCTTT	CASSFLNTEAFF
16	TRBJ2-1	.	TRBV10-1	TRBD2	TGCGCCAGCAGTGAAGCTAGCGGGAGTACAGTCGGCGAGCAGTTCTTC	CASSEASGSTVGEQFF
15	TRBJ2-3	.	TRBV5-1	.	TGCGCCAGCAGCTTGGTGGCAGGGAGAGAGGATACGCAGTATTTT	CASSLVAGREDTQYF
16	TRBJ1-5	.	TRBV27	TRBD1	TGTGCCAGCAGTTTGGAGGTTGACAGGGAGAGGCAGCCCCAGCATTTT	CASSLEVDRERQPQHF
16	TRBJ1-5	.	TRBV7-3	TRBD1	TGTGCCAGCAGCTCCCAACGATACGACAGGGATCAGCCCCAGCATTTT	CASSSQRYDRDQPQHF
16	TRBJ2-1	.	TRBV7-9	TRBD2	TGTGCCAGCAGCGGGACTAGCGGGAGTCGGTACAATGAGCAGTTCTTC	CASSGTSGSRYNEQFF
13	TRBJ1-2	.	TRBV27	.	TGTGCCAGCACTTCTTCGCGACAGCCTGCCTACACCTTC	CASTSSRQPAYTF
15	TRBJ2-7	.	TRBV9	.	TGTGCCAGCAGCCTCTCAGGGGCCGCTGTCTACGAGCAGTACTTC	CASSLSGAAVYEQYF
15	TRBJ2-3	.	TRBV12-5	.	TGTGCTAGTGGTTTGGGTTACGGTAGCACAGATACGCAGTATTTT	CASGLGYGSTDTQYF
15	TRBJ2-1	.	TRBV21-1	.	TGTGCCAGCAGCCACGGGACAGGGGACTACAATGAGCAGTTCTTC	CASSHGTGDYNEQFF
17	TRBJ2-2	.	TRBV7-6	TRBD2	TGTGCCAGCAGCTCGGGGACTAGCGGGAGATATACCGGGGAGCTGTTTTTT	CASSSGTSGRYTGELFF
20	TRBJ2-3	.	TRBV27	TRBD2	TGTGCCAGCAACCAAGAGACTAGCGAGACAATAATAACTAGCACAGATACGCAGTATTTT	CASNQETSETIITSTDTQYF
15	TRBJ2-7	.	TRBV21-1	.	TGTGCCAGCAGGCCGGATAGAGGTAAGGGGTACGAGCAGTACTTC	CASRPDRGKGYEQYF
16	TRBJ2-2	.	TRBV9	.	TGTGCCAGCAGCGTAGGGGGCGGGCTCAACACCGGGGAGCTGTTTTTT	CASSVGGGLNTGELFF
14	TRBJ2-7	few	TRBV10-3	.	TGTGCCATCAGTGTGGCTACCAAGTCGTACGAGCAGTACTTC	CAISVATKSYEQYF
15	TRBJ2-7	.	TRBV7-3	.	TGTGCCAGCAGCTTAATAGGGACTTACACCTACGAGCAGTACTTC	CASSLIGTYTYEQYF
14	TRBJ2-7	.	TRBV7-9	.	TGTGCCAGCAGCCCCGGGCGGGGTGCCCACGAGCAGTACTTC	CASSPGRGAHEQYF
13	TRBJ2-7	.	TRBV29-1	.	TGCAGCGTTTCCCTCCAGGGCTCCTACGAGCAGTACTTC	CSVSLQGSYEQYF
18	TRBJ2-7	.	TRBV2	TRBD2	TGTGCCAGCAGTGAACCGAAATGGACTAGCGGGAGTAGTCTCGAGCAGTACTTC	CASSEPKWTSGSSLEQYF
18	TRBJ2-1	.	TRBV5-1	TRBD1	TGCGCCAGCAGCTTGGCCTGGCAAGGACAGGGGTTCTACAATGAGCAGTTCTTC	CASSLAWQGQGFYNEQFF